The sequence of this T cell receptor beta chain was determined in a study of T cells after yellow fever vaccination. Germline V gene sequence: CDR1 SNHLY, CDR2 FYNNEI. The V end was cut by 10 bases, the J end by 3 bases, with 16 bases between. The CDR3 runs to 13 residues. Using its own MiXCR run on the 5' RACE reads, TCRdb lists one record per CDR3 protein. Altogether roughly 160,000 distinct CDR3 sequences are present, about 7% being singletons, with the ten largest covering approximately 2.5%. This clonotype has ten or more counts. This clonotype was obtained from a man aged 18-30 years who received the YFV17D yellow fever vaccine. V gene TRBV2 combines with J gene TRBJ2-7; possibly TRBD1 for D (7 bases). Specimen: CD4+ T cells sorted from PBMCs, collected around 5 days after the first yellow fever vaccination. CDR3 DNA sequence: TGTGCCACCCAGGGGGGTTTTCTCTACGAGCAGTACTTC. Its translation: CATQGGFLYEQYF.